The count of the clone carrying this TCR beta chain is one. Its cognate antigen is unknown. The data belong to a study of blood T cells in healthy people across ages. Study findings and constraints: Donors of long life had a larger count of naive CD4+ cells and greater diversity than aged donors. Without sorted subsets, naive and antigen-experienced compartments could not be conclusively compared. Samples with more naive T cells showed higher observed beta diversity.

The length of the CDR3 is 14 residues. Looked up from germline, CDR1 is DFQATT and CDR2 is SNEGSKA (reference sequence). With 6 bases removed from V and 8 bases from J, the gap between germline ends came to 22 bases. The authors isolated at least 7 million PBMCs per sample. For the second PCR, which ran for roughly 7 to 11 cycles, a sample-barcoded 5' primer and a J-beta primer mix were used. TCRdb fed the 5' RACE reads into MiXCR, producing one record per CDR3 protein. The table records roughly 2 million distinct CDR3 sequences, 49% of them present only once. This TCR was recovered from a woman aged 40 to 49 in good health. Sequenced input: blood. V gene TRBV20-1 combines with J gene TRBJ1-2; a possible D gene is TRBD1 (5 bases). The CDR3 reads CSARTGTPIGGYTF. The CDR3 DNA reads TGCAGTGCAAGAACCGGGACCCCGATCGGCGGCTACACCTTC.